This T cell receptor (beta chain) was obtained from a study of cytomegalovirus exposure and HLA in healthy donors. Clones were read by immunoSEQ multiplex PCR, and TCRdb kept only the in-frame ones, dropping some. The sample shows a few hundred thousand clones, less than 95% of them seen only once. This sequence was found in a woman aged 25 to 39 in good health and CMV-seronegative. Sequencing was performed on PBMCs.

The CDR3 here is CASSRTGDFSGANVLTF. Here the CDR3 DNA reads TGTGCCAGCAGTAGGACAGGGGATTTCTCTGGGGCCAACGTCCTGACTTTC. The gene calls are TRBV28 and TRBJ2-6, with TRBD1 matching over 9 bases. The CDR3 runs to 17 residues. The germline V gene encodes CDR1 MDHEN and CDR2 SYDVKM. With 5 bases clipped from V and 0 bases from J, the junction kept 5 bases outside the gene matches.